The TCR beta chain under discussion was sequenced for a study of T cell responses to AZD1222 COVID-19 vaccine (dated by TCRdb to the early 2020s). Concerning the study at large: AZD1222 recipients given second doses at about 4 weeks or at about 12 weeks were pooled, since spike-specific TCR depth and breadth were not found to differ between the two schedules. Trial participants were enrolled by age into subgroups of 18-55, 56-69 and 70-plus years, and around 140, 26 and 57 TCR-sequenced participants, respectively, were included in these subgroups. A total of around 240 trial participants underwent TCR sequencing, of whom about 200 received two doses of AZD1222 and approximately 25 received two doses of the MenACWY control vaccine.

As encoded in the germline V gene (reference sequence), CDR1 is SGHNT while CDR2 is YYREEE. Measured from the cysteine to the phenylalanine, the CDR3 is 13 residues long. Only the CDR3 portion is preserved as DNA: 39 bases, with reading frame beginning at the first base. V has 3 bases trimmed and J has 8 bases trimmed; junction bases matching no gene number 7. Points on this clone: Its cognate antigen has yet to be identified. Base quality data are lacking; no much larger clone is found one base away.

The CDR3 regions of human TCRbeta chains were analyzed by immunosequencing. On the study's bioinformatics: TCRs in the repertoires were compared against a reference library of SARS-CoV-2-specific TCRs that had been generated with the MIRA antigen-specificity platform. Breadth was defined as the fraction of unique TCRs that were SARS-CoV-2-associated, and depth was defined as the fraction of total T cells that were SARS-CoV-2-associated. Each spike-specific TCR was assigned to its reactive spike region and to a CD4 or CD8 class using the MIRA data. Log10-transformed breadth and depth values were compared by one-way ANOVA with Sidak's multiple comparisons tests. TCRdb mirrors the immuneACCESS table, restricted to in-frame sequences. Some clones are absent from its copies; in checked studies, under half trace to an unresolved V gene, and the reason for the others is unknown. Clone size and V and J calls were adopted from that table, with D and trimming inferred from the DNA. Recorded for this sample are 100,000 to 150,000 clones; 75% to 90% of them occurred a single time. The top ten hold 5.5% to 7% of the sample.

What the authors observed across the whole study: In the small 56-69-year group, the increase in depth fell short of significance, most likely because of low power. The whole spike protein was spanned by vaccine-associated CD4 TCRs, and dominant responses were seen in regions 160-218 and 743-854. No day 14 peak-response samples were available, so repertoires were characterized only after the peak T cell response. Participants were mostly white British and included more females than males, and it was suggested by the authors that clonal diversity may have been underestimated. A significant rise in spike-specific TCR breadth and depth was observed after two AZD1222 doses relative to day 0 and relative to MenACWY recipients. Epitopes outside the regions mutated in the B.1.351 and B.1.1.7 variants were reportedly recognized by nearly half of the unique spike-specific TCRs. Conclusions about previously exposed vaccinees were limited because only six AZD1222 recipients were SARS-CoV-2 seropositive at baseline.

What the time point label conveys for this sample: baseline before first vaccination. Vaccinee samples were obtained from the UK trials COV001 and COV002, which included a single-blind randomized controlled phase 2/3 trial of AZD1222 (ChAdOx1 nCoV-19) in healthy adults. Trial participant PBMC samples were collected at day 0 and day 28 after the second dose for TCRbeta chain sequencing. This chain is built from TRBV5-4 and TRBJ1-2, and TRBD1 aligns with 7 junction nucleotides. The sequencing used peripheral blood, collected on day 0 of AZD1222 vaccination. The receptor was derived from an adult in good health. The DNA sequence is given as TGTGCCAGCAGCTCCAAAGACAGGGCGGGCTACACCTTC. This yields the protein CASSSKDRAGYTF.